What follows are 12 T cell receptor beta chains derived from one specimen sequenced in a study of T cell responses to AZD1222 COVID-19 vaccine. Here immunoSEQ multiplex PCR was the method, and the copy in TCRdb shows in-frame clones only, minus some. Of some 140,000 clones in the sample, over 85% were seen once. Sequenced here: peripheral blood, sampled on day 0 of AZD1222 vaccination. These receptor sequences come from an adult in good health.

The chain is built from TRBV20-1 and TRBJ1-6, with 9 bases identical to TRBD1. With 3 bases clipped from V and 7 bases from J, the junction kept 4 bases outside the gene matches. CDR1 is DFQATT and CDR2 is SNEGSKA in the germline V gene (reference sequence). CDR3 length equals 14 residues. The CDR3 DNA reads as TGCAGTGCTAGTGGACAGGGGAAAAATTCACCCCTCCACTTT. Translating it yields CSASGQGKNSPLHF.

The V gene is TRBV5-1, the J gene TRBJ2-2; 7 bases are a match to TRBD2. CDR3 length: 16 amino acids. Germline V gene data show CDR1 as SGHRS and CDR2 as YFSETQ. Trimming cost V 6 bases and J 0 bases; bases outside gene matches: 8. In DNA, the CDR3 is TGCGCCAGCAAAAACCCTCTAGCGGCGAACACCGGGGAGCTGTTTTTT. Amino acid sequence: CASKNPLAANTGELFF.

The V and J genes are TRBV4-2 and TRBJ2-7, with a weak D call TRBD2 (6 bases). Germline V gives CDR1 LGHNA, CDR2 YNFKEQ. The ends were cut back, 0 bases at V and 3 bases at J, with 15 bases in the middle. There are 16 residues in the CDR3. The CDR3 DNA reads as TGTGCCAGCAGCCAAGAAGGGCGGGGAAGGAACTACGAGCAGTACTTC. Translation gives CASSQEGRGRNYEQYF.

This clone was seen a few times. J is TRBJ2-7 and V is TRBV6-5; D is perhaps TRBD1 or TRBD2 (5 bases each). Trimming removed 0 bases at V and 6 bases at J, with 15 bases between. Looked up from germline, CDR1 is MNHEY and CDR2 is SVGAGI. The CDR3 extends over 15 amino acids. The DNA for the CDR3 is TGTGCCAGCAGTTACTCGGGACCTACACCCGGCGAGCAGTACTTC. This translates into CASSYSGPTPGEQYF.

This chain links TRBV3-1 (or the pseudogene TRBV3-2) with TRBJ2-7; 10 bases align to TRBD1. Germline loops: CDR1 LGHDT, CDR2 YNNKEL (reference sequence). The CDR3 is made up of 15 amino acids. V dropped 3 bases and J dropped 5; count of bases not matched to a gene: 7. Written as DNA, the CDR3 is TGTGCCAGCAGCCAGGGACAGGGGAGAGGAGACGAGCAGTACTTC. Its translation: CASSQGQGRGDEQYF.

J is TRBJ1-2 and V is TRBV9; 10 nucleotides agree with TRBD1. This CDR3 contains 19 residues. The germline V gene encodes CDR1 SGDLS and CDR2 YYNGEE. V lost 0 bases and J lost 3; bases outside the gene matches: 14. CDR3 loop: CASSVGHRNRDRGYYGYTF. The CDR3 DNA reads as TGTGCCAGCAGCGTAGGCCACCGGAACCGGGACAGGGGTTACTATGGCTACACCTTC.

This rearrangement joins TRBV10-2 to TRBJ2-1, with 13 bases matching TRBD2. V lost 6 bases to trimming and J lost 2 bases; unmatched junction nucleotides: 10. Germline CDR1 WSHSY, CDR2 SAAADI. This CDR3 has 18 residues. The CDR3 nucleotides are TGCGCCAGCAGACCCGGGACTAGCGGGAATCCTGCCTACAATGAGCAGTTCTTC. Its protein is CASRPGTSGNPAYNEQFF.

The CDR3 bases are TGTGCCAGCAGTTACTCTGGGGTACAGGGGAATGAAGCTTTCTTT. Amino acids: CASSYSGVQGNEAFF. The chain recombines TRBV6-5 with TRBJ1-1; 7 nucleotides agree with TRBD1. Germline values: CDR1 MNHEY, CDR2 SVGAGI. Germline trimming cut 0 bases from V and 7 bases from J; bases unmatched to any gene: 8. The CDR3 spans 15 residues.

V usage is TRBV9 and J usage is TRBJ2-1; the D is unclear. In germline, CDR1 is SGDLS, CDR2 YYNGEE. V was clipped by 1 base and J by 3 bases, with 14 bases between them. CDR3 length equals 16 residues. CDR3 nucleotides: TGTGCCAGCAGCGTAACAGTGGGCCAGCACTACAATGAGCAGTTCTTC. Translation: CASSVTVGQHYNEQFF.

This rearrangement joins TRBV12-3 or TRBV12-4 to TRBJ1-3; D uncertain. The CDR3 spans 13 residues. V was cut by 5 bases and J by 0 bases, with 5 bases left in between. CDR3 protein: CASSGSSGNTIYF. CDR3 nucleotide sequence: TGTGCCAGCAGTGGGAGCTCTGGAAACACCATATATTTT.

The DNA for the CDR3 is TGTGCCAGCACCAGGACGGGTTTCATGGGTCCCCTCCACTTT. This sequence encodes CASTRTGFMGPLHF. The V and J genes are TRBV11-3 and TRBJ1-6; D remains ambiguous. In germline, CDR1 is SGHNT, CDR2 YENEEA. The V gene lost 7 bases and the J gene lost 13 bases, with 20 bases spanning the gap. The CDR3 spans 14 residues.

V gene TRBV19 combines with J gene TRBJ1-2; D possibly corresponds to TRBD1 (6 bases). CDR1 and CDR2 from the germline V gene are LNHDA and SQIVND (reference sequence). Trimming pared 2 bases from V and 4 bases from J, leaving 14 bases between. CDR3 length equals 15 residues. The CDR3 reads CASSISPTGTYGYTF. The CDR3 nucleotides read TGTGCCAGTAGTATATCCCCGACAGGAACCTATGGCTACACCTTC.